These 27 T cell receptor beta chains came from one sample sequenced in a study of neurological immune-mediated disorders. As for time point: longitudinal time-point 1 (baseline). TCRdb fed the 5' RACE reads into MiXCR, producing one record per CDR3 protein. The repertoire has tens of thousands of distinct CDR3 sequences, roughly 10% of them found once; the top ten carry more than 6.5%. Sample: PBMCs. All receptors derive from a male donor with HTLV-1-associated myelopathy (HAM/TSP).

This clonotype was found a few times. The genes are TRBV15 and TRBJ2-2; D is uncertain. Germline CDR1 and CDR2: LNHNV and YYDKDF (reference sequence). Trimming took off 0 bases at V and 4 bases at J, with 12 bases between the two ends. The CDR3 contains 16 residues. The CDR3 bases are TGTGCCACCAGCAGAGACCTACAGTCCTTCACCGGGGAGCTGTTTTTT. Translated: CATSRDLQSFTGELFF.

This clonotype was recorded many times. The chain has TRBV6-6 and TRBJ1-2; tentatively, D is TRBD1 (6 bases). CDR1 is MNHNY and CDR2 is SVGAGI in the germline V gene (reference sequence). This CDR3 region has 15 residues. Between the trimmed V and J ends, which lost 7 bases and 3 bases, there was a span of 18 bases. Here the CDR3 DNA reads TGTGCCAGCAACAGTAACAGGGTTAAAGACTATGGCTACACCTTC. Its protein product is CASNSNRVKDYGYTF.

This clonotype was seen repeatedly, ten times or more. The chain combines TRBV7-8 with TRBJ2-5; D tentatively reads TRBD1 or TRBD2 (6 bases each). The ends were cut back, 0 bases at V and 5 bases at J, with 19 bases in the middle. Germline V CDR1 and CDR2: SGHVS, FQNEAQ. The length of the CDR3 is 17 residues. Here the CDR3 reads CASSLAWTANRGETQYF. CDR3 DNA: TGTGCCAGCAGCTTAGCGTGGACAGCCAACCGGGGGGAGACCCAGTACTTC.

The genes are TRBV30 and TRBJ2-1; TRBD2 aligns across 14 bases. This CDR3 has 14 residues. CDR1 and CDR2 (germline): GTSNPN, SVGIG (reference sequence). Trimming at V came to 3 bases and at J to 13 bases, leaving 8 bases not matched to a gene. Here the CDR3 reads CAWSRPGLAGGQFF. CDR3 DNA sequence: TGTGCCTGGAGCCGACCCGGACTAGCGGGGGGCCAGTTCTTC. The entire variable domain, with the rest obtained from reference TRBV30 and TRBJ2-1, is as follows: SQTIHQWPATLVQPVGSPLSLECTVEGTSNPNLYWYRQAAGRGLQLLFYSVGIGQISSEVPQNLSASRPQDRQFILSSKKLLLSDSGFYLCAWSRPGLAGGQFFGPGTRLTVL.

This clonotype was detected many times. The V and J genes are TRBV25-1 and TRBJ2-5; D gene uncertain. Germline V lookup: CDR1 MGHDK, CDR2 SYGVNS. With 2 bases removed from V and 5 bases from J, the gap between germline ends came to 12 bases. The CDR3 covers 14 residues. The CDR3 DNA is TGTGCCAGCAGTGAACAGGCAGCGATGGAGACCCAGTACTTC. The encoded protein is CASSEQAAMETQYF.

This clonotype was seen ten or more times. The DNA of the CDR3 is TGTGCCAGCTCTCCGCAGGGCGGCTACACCTTC. It encodes CASSPQGGYTF. V usage is TRBV6-6 and J usage is TRBJ1-2; TRBD1 is a possible D gene (5 bases). Germline assignment: CDR1 MNHNY and CDR2 SVGAGI (reference sequence). The V gene lost 8 bases and the J gene lost 8 bases, with 12 bases spanning the gap. The CDR3 extends over 11 amino acids.

The V gene is TRBV7-2, the J gene TRBJ1-2; the D gene is possibly TRBD1 (6 bases). V lost 5 bases and J 6 bases, leaving 16 bases between the germline ends. Germline V CDR1 and CDR2: SGHTA, FQGNSA. The CDR3 totals 14 residues. This CDR3 reads CASSGQQGSHGYTF. CDR3 nucleotides: TGTGCCAGCAGCGGCCAACAGGGTTCGCATGGCTACACCTTC.

This clonotype was recorded at least ten times. The rearrangement joins TRBV18 to TRBJ2-2; D unresolved. Trimming took off 3 bases at V and 1 base at J, with 12 bases between the two ends. Germline assignment: CDR1 KGHSH and CDR2 LQKENI. The CDR3 runs to 16 residues. CDR3 residues: CASSPPGPRNTGELFF. For the CDR3, the DNA is TGTGCCAGCTCACCCCCCGGGCCGAGGAACACCGGGGAGCTGTTTTTT.

This clonotype was counted at least ten times. The CDR3 region is CSASKPGQGTSWMNTEAFF. The CDR3 region has the DNA TGCAGTGCTAGCAAGCCGGGACAGGGGACTTCGTGGATGAACACTGAAGCTTTCTTT. This chain connects TRBV20-1 to TRBJ1-1; 10 bases align to TRBD1. CDR3 length: 19 amino acids. Germline assignment: CDR1 DFQATT and CDR2 SNEGSKA (reference sequence). The V gene end was trimmed by 3 bases and the J gene end by 0 bases; junction bases not matched to a gene: 16.

This clonotype was detected many times. The chain uses TRBV18 and TRBJ2-1; D is uncertain. CDR1 is KGHSH, CDR2 LQKENI, per germline. CDR3 length equals 13 residues. V was trimmed by 3 bases and J by 9 bases, leaving 12 bases between them. The CDR3 reads CASSPQPLGEQFF. DNA of the CDR3: TGTGCCAGCTCACCCCAGCCCTTAGGTGAGCAGTTCTTC.

This clonotype was recorded many times. V and J are TRBV29-1 and TRBJ2-3, with D tentatively TRBD2 (6 bases). This CDR3 contains 15 residues. Germline assignment: CDR1 SQVTM and CDR2 ANQGSEA. V dropped 3 bases and J dropped 0 bases, with 13 bases sitting between them. CDR3 nucleotide sequence: TGCAGCGTTGATGGAAGGGAGGACAGCACAGATACGCAGTATTTT. It encodes CSVDGREDSTDTQYF.

Many counts were recorded for this clonotype. The chain is built from TRBV29-1 and TRBJ1-2; D might be TRBD1 (5 bases). Germline V gene lookup returns CDR1 SQVTM and CDR2 ANQGSEA. There are 11 residues in the CDR3. The V and J ends lost 6 bases and 6 bases respectively, with 11 bases between them. CDR3 DNA sequence: TGCAGCGTAACTACAGGTGATGGCTACACCTTC. This codes for CSVTTGDGYTF. Full variable domain (rest looked up from reference TRBV29-1 and TRBJ1-2): SAVISQKPSRDICQRGTSLTIQCQVDSQVTMMFWYRQQPGQSLTLIATANQGSEATYESGFVIDKFPISRPNLTFSTLTVSNMSPEDSSIYLCSVTTGDGYTFGSGTRLTVV.

This clonotype was found many times. The chain is built from TRBV6-6 and TRBJ2-3; a weak D match, TRBD1 (5 bases). The CDR3 has 13 amino acids. The V end was cut by 10 bases, the J end by 3 bases, with 14 bases between. The germline gives CDR1 MNHNY, CDR2 SVGAGI (reference sequence). CDR3 protein: CATLTDGTDTQYF. As DNA, the CDR3 is TGTGCCACGTTGACAGACGGAACAGATACGCAGTATTTT.

In this sample, this clonotype turned up many times. The J gene is TRBJ1-1, the V gene TRBV6-5, with TRBD1 identical over 8 bases. Germline assignment: CDR1 MNHEY and CDR2 SVGAGI. This CDR3 is built from 14 residues. With 0 bases clipped from V and 7 bases from J, the junction kept 4 bases outside the gene matches. CDR3 region: CASSYSQGANEAFF. CDR3 nucleotides: TGTGCCAGCAGTTACTCGCAGGGGGCGAATGAAGCTTTCTTT.

This clonotype was seen ten or more times. The rearrangement joins TRBV29-1 to TRBJ1-1; 7 bases agree with TRBD1. The CDR3 consists of 8 residues. Germline V gene lookup returns CDR1 SQVTM and CDR2 ANQGSEA. The CDR3, as DNA: TGCAGAGGGGGCACAGCTTTCTTT. It codes for CRGGTAFF.

At least ten counts were recorded for this clonotype. The CDR3 nucleotides are TGCGCCAGCAGCTCTATGGTGAACTACGAGCAGTACTTC. Translating it yields CASSSMVNYEQYF. The V and J genes are TRBV5-1 and TRBJ2-7; no clear D. CDR1 is SGHRS and CDR2 is YFSETQ in the germline V gene. Trimming took 3 bases from V and 3 from J, leaving 10 bases between them. The CDR3 extends over 13 amino acids.

This clonotype was seen many times. V and J are TRBV19 and TRBJ2-3; unclear D gene. The CDR3 length is 13 residues. The germline gives CDR1 LNHDA, CDR2 SQIVND (reference sequence). Deletions cut 7 bases from V and 1 base from J, with 9 bases between. The CDR3 DNA sequence: TGTGCCAGTAATACCCAGGGCACAGATACGCAGTATTTT. Translated, it gives CASNTQGTDTQYF. The whole variable domain, remainder taken from reference TRBV19 and TRBJ2-3, is DGGITQSPKYLFRKEGQNVTLSCEQNLNHDAMYWYRQDPGQGLRLIYYSQIVNDFQKGDIAEGYSVSREKKESFPLTVTSAQKNPTAFYLCASNTQGTDTQYFGPGTRLTVL.

This clonotype has a count of ten or more. This chain uses TRBV15 with TRBJ2-7, with TRBD2 identical over 7 bases. V lost 1 base and J lost 3; bases outside the gene matches: 6. The germline CDR1 and CDR2 sequences are LNHNV and YYDKDF (reference sequence). The CDR3 spans 15 residues. The CDR3 DNA follows: TGTGCCACCAGCAGAGGGCTAGCGGATCACTACGAGCAGTACTTC. Protein sequence: CATSRGLADHYEQYF. Looking up the rest from reference TRBV15 and TRBJ2-7 gives the full variable domain: DAMVIQNPRYQVTQFGKPVTLSCSQTLNHNVMYWYQQKSSQAPKLLFHYYDKDFNNEADTPDNFQSRRPNTSFCFLDIRSPGLGDTAMYLCATSRGLADHYEQYFGPGTRLTVT.

This clonotype occurred many times. DNA of the CDR3: TGCAGTGCCAGAATACAGGGTTCCACTGAAGCTTTCTTT. Translated, it gives CSARIQGSTEAFF. V usage is TRBV20-1 and J usage is TRBJ1-1; tentatively, D is TRBD1 (6 bases). CDR1 is DFQATT and CDR2 is SNEGSKA in the germline V gene (reference sequence). Trimming shortened V by 6 bases and J by 4 bases, and 15 bases separated the two germline ends. CDR3 length: 13 amino acids.

This clonotype was recorded at least ten times. This chain connects TRBV29-1 to TRBJ2-7; 10 bases line up with TRBD1. V lost 5 bases to trimming and J lost 7 bases; unmatched junction nucleotides: 8. Germline loops: CDR1 SQVTM, CDR2 ANQGSEA. This CDR3 region has 13 residues. DNA for the CDR3: TGCAGCGTTACCGGGACAGGGGTCGGGGAGCAGTACTTC. Translation: CSVTGTGVGEQYF.

Many counts were recorded for this clonotype. V usage is TRBV28 and J usage is TRBJ2-1; TRBD1 aligns across 9 bases. Looked up from germline, CDR1 is MDHEN and CDR2 is SYDVKM. Trimming at V came to 2 bases and at J to 7 bases, leaving 9 bases not matched to a gene. The CDR3 has 16 amino acids. The CDR3 DNA reads as TGTGCCAGCAGTTTAAGACAGGGGGGAGTACAGAATGAGCAGTTCTTC. Translation: CASSLRQGGVQNEQFF.

The table lists this clonotype with many counts. The rearrangement joins TRBV24-1 to TRBJ2-5; perhaps TRBD1 as D (5 bases). The germline CDR1 and CDR2 sequences are KGHDR and SFDVKD. V lost 5 bases and J lost 1, with 7 bases in between. This CDR3 is 13 amino acids long. CDR3 in DNA: TGTGCCACCAGTGCGCAGGGCCAAGAGACCCAGTACTTC. Translating gives CATSAQGQETQYF.

This clonotype was seen repeatedly, ten times or more. The chain employs TRBV4-2 and TRBJ2-1, with 8 bases that match TRBD2. Trimming at V came to 0 bases and at J to 10 bases, leaving 14 bases not matched to a gene. Germline V gene sequence: CDR1 LGHNA, CDR2 YNFKEQ. The CDR3 is made up of 17 amino acids. CDR3 DNA sequence: TGTGCCAGCAGCCAAGATCTGGCAACTAGCGGAGCGGACGAGCAGTTCTTC. Residues: CASSQDLATSGADEQFF.

This clonotype has at least ten counts. The V call is TRBV7-9, the J call TRBJ2-7; D possibly uses TRBD1 or TRBD2 (5 bases each). Germline CDR1 and CDR2: SEHNR and FQNEAQ (reference sequence). CDR3 length: 13 residues. V shed 4 bases and J shed 3 bases, with 10 bases lying between them. The CDR3 nucleotides read TGTGCCAGCAGCTCGTATGGGGGCTACGAGCAGTACTTC. Translation gives CASSSYGGYEQYF.

This clonotype showed up many times. The chain links TRBV4-1 to TRBJ2-7; D is perhaps TRBD1 or TRBD2 (5 bases each). CDR3 length equals 13 residues. Between the trimmed V and J ends, which lost 1 base and 7 bases, there was a span of 11 bases. The germline V gene encodes CDR1 MGHRA and CDR2 YSYEKL. CDR3 sequence: CASSQAWGGEQYF. CDR3 bases: TGCGCCAGCAGCCAAGCTTGGGGCGGGGAGCAGTACTTC.

Many counts were recorded for this clonotype. The chain couples TRBV20-1 to TRBJ1-5; D remains unclear. V was shortened by 2 bases and J by 1 base, with 6 bases between the two germline ends. Germline V gene lookup returns CDR1 DFQATT and CDR2 SNEGSKA (reference sequence). The CDR3 loop spans 13 amino acids. The DNA for the CDR3 is TGCAGTGCTAGACCGCGAAGCAATCAGCCCCAGCATTTT. Protein sequence: CSARPRSNQPQHF.

The chain is built from TRBV20-1 and TRBJ2-5; 7 bases map to TRBD2. Germline V gives CDR1 DFQATT, CDR2 SNEGSKA (reference sequence). There are 13 residues in the CDR3. Losses at the gene ends were 6 bases for V and 5 bases for J; bases not matched to a gene: 9. CDR3 DNA: TGCAGTGCGCCTCGGCGGGGGTTGGAGACCCAGTACTTC. Its protein is CSAPRRGLETQYF.